The 4 T cell receptor beta chains below all came from one sample that was sequenced in a study of T-cell memory formation after mild COVID-19. Each CDR3 protein is one row after TCRdb ran MiXCR on the 5' RACE reads. The sample contains more than 150,000 distinct CDR3 sequences, roughly 18% of which appear only once. Sequences were obtained from PBMCs or a T cell subset sorted from them (not recorded which). The receptors here all came from a man aged 18 to 29 who had mild COVID-19 (a few samples of this study predate the infection). Cell type and time point are not known.

This clonotype was recorded a few times. The V and J genes are TRBV5-1 and TRBJ2-7, with TRBD1 matching 11 bases. V lost 4 bases and J lost 5; bases outside the gene matches: 8. Germline CDR1 reads SGHRS; CDR2 reads YFSETQ. The CDR3 loop spans 15 amino acids. The CDR3 here is CASSTGDRGRHEQYF. In DNA form, the CDR3 reads TGCGCCAGCAGCACTGGGGACAGGGGGAGACACGAGCAGTACTTC.

In nucleotides, the CDR3 is TGCGCCAGCAGCTCCGGGACTAGCGGGGGGCACACAGATACGCAGTATTTT. This encodes CASSSGTSGGHTDTQYF. The chain recombines TRBV5-1 with TRBJ2-3; the match to TRBD2 covers 15 bases. Germline assignment: CDR1 SGHRS and CDR2 YFSETQ. The CDR3 length is 17 residues. The ends lost 3 bases at V and 2 bases at J; junction bases unmatched: 4.

The CDR3 nucleotides read TGTGCCAGCAGCCGGGACAGGGTCCAAGAGACCCAGTACTTC. It codes for CASSRDRVQETQYF. This rearrangement joins TRBV7-2 to TRBJ2-5; 9 bases line up with TRBD1. Looked up from germline, CDR1 is SGHTA and CDR2 is FQGNSA. This CDR3 comprises 14 residues. Trimming at V came to 5 bases and at J to 1 base, leaving 2 bases not matched to a gene.

V is TRBV12-3 or TRBV12-4 and J is TRBJ2-7; TRBD1 matches 7 bases. V shed 1 base, J shed 5 bases, and the junction held 5 bases outside the gene matches. This CDR3 has 14 residues. This chain's CDR3 is CASSLGQGVHEQYV. In DNA form, the CDR3 reads TGTGCCAGCAGTTTAGGTCAGGGGGTCCACGAGCAGTACGTC.